This T cell receptor beta chain was captured by sequencing in a study of immune characterization of retroperitoneal liposarcoma. A single count supports this clonotype. The CDR3 extends over 12 amino acids. Germline V CDR1 and CDR2: MNHEY, SMNVEV (reference sequence). Via MiXCR, TCRdb re-called the PCR reads, giving one row per CDR3 protein. The sample consists of about 12,000 distinct CDR3 sequences, about 45% of them appearing once. The clonotype was recovered from a female donor with retroperitoneal liposarcoma. This sequence joins TRBV27 and TRBJ2-1; tentatively, D is TRBD1 or TRBD2 (5 bases each). The J call may be incorrect, as the DNA end agrees better with TRBJ2-5. The sequencing sample was made of tumor tissue. The CDR3 DNA reads as TGTGCCAGCAGGGGGGACGGTCAGACCCAGTACTTC. The encoded protein is CASRGDGQTQYF.